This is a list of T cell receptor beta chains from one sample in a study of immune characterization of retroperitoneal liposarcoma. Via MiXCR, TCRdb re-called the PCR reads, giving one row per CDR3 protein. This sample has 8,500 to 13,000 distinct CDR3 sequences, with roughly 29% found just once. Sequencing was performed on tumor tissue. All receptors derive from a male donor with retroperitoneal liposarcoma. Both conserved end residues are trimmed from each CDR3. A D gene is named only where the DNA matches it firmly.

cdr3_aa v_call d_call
ASSLALPETQY TRBV7-6 .
ASSYSRGNSYEQY TRBV6-6 .
ASSPGETAGELF TRBV6-1 .
ASKGRQETQY TRBV6-2/TRBV6-3 .
ASSTGPSGNTIY TRBV27 .
ASSERLAGAYEQY TRBV6-1 TRBD2
ASVITGGISYNEQF TRBV27 TRBD1
ASSYSRLNEQF TRBV6-8 .
ASSLGGSGSQETQF TRBV7-2 TRBD2
ASSPDSPDTQY TRBV7-6 .
ASSQSVGSDEQF TRBV10-1 .
ASSYDDGSYEQF TRBV6-1 .
ASSLSGGYDQPQH TRBV11-3 .
AISEGTSGLTDTQY TRBV10-3 TRBD2
ASSYGGPTNTGELF TRBV7-3 .
ASSRHTYYEQF TRBV11-2 .
ATGRGTDTQY TRBV24-1 .
ASSTTGNTEAF TRBV6-1 .
ASSPRVGYSYEQF TRBV6-1 .
ASSAWTGGAETQF TRBV6-1 TRBD1
ASSPSDTGELF TRBV6-2/TRBV6-3 .
ASSEGTGTGTEAF TRBV6-1 TRBD1
ASSEWRVDRPKETQF TRBV25-1 .
ASSQTGVTDTQY TRBV12-3/TRBV12-4 TRBD1
ASTTGGTGEQY TRBV6-1 TRBD1
ASSGVQETQY TRBV6-1 .
ASSLGPTGGQETQY TRBV11-3 TRBD1
ASRGSGESYEQY TRBV12-3/TRBV12-4 TRBD2
ASSPGSGANEQF TRBV6-1 .
ASSSGGPEH TRBV7-2 TRBD1
ASSTLRGSTGELF TRBV10-1 .
ASSTGTGYEQY TRBV6-1 .
ASSDDRDGKEQY TRBV6-4 .
ASSEGGNTTYEQY TRBV6-1 .
ASSPWDRVSYEQF TRBV6-1 TRBD1
ASGRDLRTASDDEQY TRBV27 .
ASSSQGGDTGELF TRBV6-1 .
ASSYSGAEQF TRBV6-6 .
ATSVGASQETQY TRBV10-3 .
ASSPRRNYNEQY TRBV6-1 .
ASSPPSGRARNEQY TRBV11-3 TRBD2
ASSSPRLAGQGTQF TRBV7-6 TRBD2
ASSFKTSGAADTQY TRBV5-3 TRBD2
ASSSGTSGSAEQY TRBV6-1 TRBD2
ASNPARTEQF TRBV7-9 .
ASTKGTVYNEQF TRBV7-2 TRBD1
ASSISRIRTDTQY TRBV19 .
AISRTSGGRTDTQY TRBV10-3 TRBD2
ASSEPGAETQY TRBV25-1 .
ASSSDRRRNTGELF TRBV7-2 .
ASSFSGLAGVPNTGELF TRBV12-3/TRBV12-4 TRBD2
ASSRNEQF TRBV6-1 .
ASSLSGGASDTQY TRBV6-1 TRBD2
ASSLKGQETQY TRBV12-3/TRBV12-4 .
ASSLLPGDEQY TRBV7-3 .
ASSDSGGRGTQY TRBV6-1 TRBD2
ASSVDRTTSEQY TRBV11-2 .